This entry describes one T cell receptor (beta chain). These data come from a study of T cell responses to AZD1222 COVID-19 vaccine. Here immunoSEQ multiplex PCR was the method, and the copy in TCRdb shows in-frame clones only, minus some. The sample gives about 34,000 clones, about 84% of which show up once; approximately 4% is in the top ten. Second doses at about 4 or about 12 weeks were pooled. Deletions cut 5 bases from V and 4 bases from J, with 11 bases between. The germline V gene has CDR1 MNHEY and CDR2 SVGEGT. This CDR3 spans 13 amino acids. This rearrangement joins TRBV6-2 or TRBV6-3 to TRBJ1-2, with D uncertain. The TCR was taken from an adult who received the AZD1222 COVID-19 vaccine. The specimen comprised peripheral blood, sampled 28 days after the second AZD1222 dose. For the CDR3, the DNA is TGTGCCAGCAGTCGCGAACGCAGCTATGGCTACACCTTC. The encoded protein is CASSRERSYGYTF.